This passage covers 7 T cell receptor beta chains from one sample sequenced in a study of spatial heterogeneity in lung cancer. Time point given: sample taken at primary tumor resection. TCRdb redid the calling of the 5' RACE reads with MiXCR, one entry per CDR3 protein. The sample includes 90,000 to 95,000 distinct CDR3 sequences, 9.5% to 15% of them seen just once. The sequences come from PBMCs, collected at surgery. The source of these receptors is a male donor with early-stage non-small cell lung cancer.

The rearrangement links TRBV29-1 to TRBJ1-2; D is uncertain. V lost 7 bases to trimming and J lost 4 bases, with 16 bases between them. The CDR3 sequence is 13 residues long. From germline, CDR1 is SQVTM and CDR2 ANQGSEA. The DNA of the CDR3 is TGCAGCGACGGCGGCCTTTCGGGCTATGGCTACACCTTC. Encoded protein: CSDGGLSGYGYTF.

This clonotype was counted between two and nine times. The chain employs TRBV20-1 and TRBJ1-6, with 7 bases aligning to TRBD1. There are 16 residues in the CDR3. CDR1 DFQATT and CDR2 SNEGSKA come from the germline V gene (reference sequence). V lost 6 bases to trimming and J lost 4 bases; unmatched junction nucleotides: 12. CDR3 nucleotide sequence: TGCAGTGCCCAAGGGGGCGGGGGCAATTATAATTCACCCCTCCACTTT. Translating gives CSAQGGGGNYNSPLHF.

The sample holds many counts of this clonotype. The DNA for the CDR3 is TGTGCCAGTCAGGGGGCTTGGACCAAAAACATTCAGTACTTC. It yields the protein CASQGAWTKNIQYF. The chain is built from TRBV19 and TRBJ2-4, with TRBD1 matching over 8 bases. J gave up 2 bases and V 8 bases, and 5 bases lay outside the gene matches. This CDR3 spans 14 amino acids. CDR1 and CDR2 (germline): LNHDA, SQIVND (reference sequence).

The table lists this clonotype with a few counts. The V call is TRBV7-2, the J call TRBJ2-1; 8 nucleotides match TRBD2. Germline CDR1 reads SGHTA; CDR2 reads FQGNSA. J was trimmed by 2 bases and V by 0 bases; bases with no gene match: 3. The CDR3 covers 16 residues. The CDR3 loop reads CASSLAASGPYNEQFF. In nucleotides, the CDR3 is TGTGCCAGCAGCTTAGCTGCTAGCGGGCCCTACAATGAGCAGTTCTTC.

Written as DNA, the CDR3 is TGTGCCAGCAGGATAGGCGGGAGCTCCTACGAGCAGTACTTC. This sequence encodes CASRIGGSSYEQYF. The V call is TRBV28, the J call TRBJ2-7; 7 bases match TRBD2. From germline, CDR1 is MDHEN and CDR2 SYDVKM. This CDR3 comprises 14 residues. Unmatched junction bases numbered 5, after V lost 6 bases and J lost 0 bases.

This rearrangement joins TRBV14 to TRBJ2-3, with 9 bases identical to TRBD2. Germline CDR1 is SGHDN and CDR2 is FVKESK. With 0 bases clipped from V and 3 bases from J, the junction kept 4 bases outside the gene matches. The CDR3 spans 16 residues. The CDR3 DNA follows: TGTGCCAGCAGCCAAGATAGCGGGGGTTCTACAGATACGCAGTATTTT. Amino acid sequence: CASSQDSGGSTDTQYF.

The chain recombines TRBV5-4 with TRBJ2-1, with TRBD2 matching over 10 bases. This CDR3 contains 16 residues. The J segment lost 4 bases and the V segment lost 2 bases, leaving 6 bases of the junction unmatched. Germline V lookup: CDR1 SGHNT, CDR2 YYREEE (reference sequence). This chain's CDR3 is CASSLPPSGGYNEQFF. The DNA of the CDR3 is TGTGCCAGCAGCTTACCCCCTAGCGGGGGTTACAATGAGCAGTTCTTC.